The clone carrying this T cell receptor beta chain was recorded a few times. This record comes from a study of blood T cells in healthy people across ages. The CDR3 spans 15 residues. Trimming shortened V by 2 bases and J by 3 bases, and 11 bases separated the two germline ends. Per germline, CDR1 SGHVS and CDR2 FNYEAQ. The second PCR ran roughly 6 to 11 cycles with a sample-barcoded 5' primer and J-beta primers. TCRdb redid the calling of the 5' RACE reads with MiXCR, one entry per CDR3 protein. The sample includes approximately 760,000 distinct CDR3 sequences, roughly 25% of them seen just once. These data also formed part of another study, on T cells of mothers and their children.

The material sequenced was blood. The TCR sequence derives from a boy younger than 18 in good health. This rearrangement joins TRBV7-6 to TRBJ1-5; possibly TRBD1 for D (6 bases). The DNA of the CDR3 is TGTGCCAGCAGCTTATCCGGGGGCCCCAATCAGCCCCAGCATTTT. Amino acids: CASSLSGGPNQPQHF.